A single sample gave rise to the 30 T cell receptor beta chains below, sequenced in a study of blood T cell repertoires in COVID-19. Sequenced by immunoSEQ multiplex PCR; TCRdb stores in-frame clones only, minus some. This table has 150,000 to 200,000 clones, roughly 80% appearing once. Specimen: PBMCs or T cells enriched from blood (not recorded which). All receptors come from a man aged 50-59 years who had recovered from COVID-19.

This rearrangement joins TRBV10-3 to TRBJ1-5; 9 nucleotides match TRBD1. Germline lookup yields CDR1 ENHRY and CDR2 SYGVKD. This CDR3 comprises 15 residues. With 8 bases clipped from V and 4 bases from J, the junction kept 9 bases outside the gene matches. CDR3 in DNA: TGTGCCATCCGTCCGGGACAGGGTATTAATCAGCCCCAGCATTTT. It codes for CAIRPGQGINQPQHF.

As for this clone: One end of the junction varies from germline; a read error may be responsible. The chain couples TRBV2 to TRBJ2-1; the match to TRBD2 covers 9 bases. The CDR3 has 15 residues. Germline V CDR1 and CDR2: SNHLY, FYNNEI. The CDR3 DNA follows: TGTGCCAGCAGTGAAGGTTATAGCGGGGGTAGTCGATCGGTCTTC. Its translation: CASSEGYSGGSRSVF. Full variable domain (remainder filled in from reference TRBV2 and TRBJ2-1): EPEVTQTPSHQVTQMGQEVILRCVPISNHLYFYWYRQILGQKVEFLVSFYNNEISEKSEIFDDQFSVERPDGSNFTLKIRSTKLEDSAMYFCASSEGYSGGSRSVFGPGTRLTVL.

This clone came up once. The chain couples TRBV24-1 to TRBJ2-3; tentative D call: TRBD2 (6 bases). This CDR3 region has 14 residues. The germline V and J ends were trimmed by 7 bases and 0 bases, with 10 bases remaining between them. In germline, CDR1 is KGHDR, CDR2 SFDVKD. The CDR3 is CATRAGTSTDTQYF. In DNA form, the CDR3 reads TGTGCCACCAGGGCAGGGACTAGCACAGATACGCAGTATTTT.

The rearrangement uses TRBV19 and TRBJ1-5, with D maybe TRBD1 (5 bases). Germline CDR1 LNHDA, CDR2 SQIVND (reference sequence). Trimming cost V 5 bases and J 4 bases, with 12 bases left between them. The CDR3 consists of 14 residues. The CDR3 DNA reads TGTGCCAGTAGTTCAGGGCTCGTAAATCAGCCCCAGCATTTT. Translation: CASSSGLVNQPQHF.

The rearrangement links TRBV5-1 to TRBJ2-2; D ambiguous. The germline gives CDR1 SGHRS, CDR2 YFSETQ. The length of the CDR3 is 11 residues. V was shortened by 6 bases and J by 7 bases, with 7 bases between the two germline ends. CDR3 in DNA: TGCGCCAGCACACAACACGGGGAGCTGTTTTTT. Protein: CASTQHGELFF.

V gene TRBV19 combines with J gene TRBJ2-3; TRBD2 is a possible D gene (7 bases). The CDR3 is 14 amino acids. Germline V gives CDR1 LNHDA, CDR2 SQIVND (reference sequence). Trimming left V 4 bases short and J 3 bases short, with 11 bases between. The CDR3 region is CASSRGGRTDTQYF. CDR3 in DNA: TGTGCCAGTAGTAGGGGGGGCCGGACAGATACGCAGTATTTT.

This sequence joins TRBV12-5 and TRBJ2-1; the match to TRBD2 covers 7 bases. This CDR3 has 18 amino acids. Looked up from germline, CDR1 is LGHNT and CDR2 is FRNRAP. Unmatched junction bases numbered 14, after V lost 3 bases and J lost 3 bases. Here the CDR3 DNA reads TGTGCTAGTGGTTTAGCCCAAATGGCGGGAGTGGGCTACAATGAGCAGTTCTTC. This sequence encodes CASGLAQMAGVGYNEQFF.

V gene TRBV13 combines with J gene TRBJ2-7; D not certain. This CDR3 spans 12 amino acids. Between the trimmed V and J ends, which lost 1 base and 5 bases, there was a span of 6 bases. The germline V gene encodes CDR1 PRHDT and CDR2 FYEKMQ (reference sequence). CDR3 sequence reads: CASSLEHHEQYF. In nucleotides, the CDR3 is TGTGCCAGCAGCTTAGAACACCACGAGCAGTACTTC.

The chain employs TRBV19 and TRBJ2-2; D perhaps matches TRBD2 (6 bases). Germline CDR1 reads LNHDA; CDR2 reads SQIVND (reference sequence). The V gene lost 0 bases and the J gene lost 5 bases, with 13 bases spanning the gap. The CDR3 contains 16 residues. This CDR3 reads CASSIDPAGITGELFF. CDR3 sequence (DNA): TGTGCCAGTAGTATAGATCCGGCGGGGATTACCGGGGAGCTGTTTTTT.

This sequence joins TRBV10-2 and TRBJ2-3, with 8 bases identical to TRBD2. CDR1 and CDR2 (germline): WSHSY, SAAADI. CDR3 length equals 14 residues. Losses at the gene ends were 7 bases for V and 6 bases for J; bases not matched to a gene: 9. The CDR3 spells CASNQAGEEDTQYF. For the CDR3, the DNA is TGCGCCAGCAACCAAGCGGGAGAGGAGGATACGCAGTATTTT.

This clone was recorded only once. This sequence joins TRBV11-2 and TRBJ2-1; D is ambiguous. With 2 bases removed from V and 3 bases from J, the gap between germline ends came to 8 bases. The germline gives CDR1 SGHAT, CDR2 FQNNGV. The CDR3 is 14 residues long. The CDR3 region is CASSLWPLYNEQFF. For the CDR3, the DNA is TGTGCCAGCAGCTTATGGCCCCTCTACAATGAGCAGTTCTTC.

The chain is built from TRBV28 and TRBJ1-1; no firm D call. CDR3 size: 14 residues. The germline V gene has CDR1 MDHEN and CDR2 SYDVKM. Trimming stripped 2 bases from V and 1 base from J, with 8 bases between. This CDR3 reads CASSLLQRNTEAFF. The CDR3 DNA reads as TGTGCCAGCAGTTTACTGCAGCGGAACACTGAAGCTTTCTTT.

The chain is built from TRBV6-2 or TRBV6-3 and TRBJ2-2, with a tentative D call TRBD1 (6 bases). Germline loops: CDR1 MNHEY, CDR2 SVGEGT. The CDR3 has 16 residues. Trimming removed 6 bases from V and 6 bases from J, with 20 bases in between. For the CDR3, the DNA is TGTGCCAGCAGCCCAATGACAGGATTGTTGCCCGGGGAGCTGTTTTTT. Its translation is CASSPMTGLLPGELFF.

The chain combines TRBV19 with TRBJ1-1, with TRBD1 as a possible D gene (6 bases). The CDR3 covers 14 residues. CDR1 is LNHDA, CDR2 SQIVND, per germline (reference sequence). CDR3 protein: CASGVGRGYGEAFF. The CDR3 region has the DNA TGTGCATCCGGCGTCGGCAGGGGATACGGTGAAGCTTTCTTT.

The gene calls are TRBV7-9 and TRBJ1-6, with D uncertain. The germline V gene encodes CDR1 SEHNR and CDR2 FQNEAQ (reference sequence). Trimming pared 1 base from V and 3 bases from J, leaving 4 bases between. There are 14 residues in the CDR3. CDR3: CASSLGGYNSPLHF. CDR3 sequence (DNA): TGTGCCAGCAGCTTAGGAGGCTATAATTCACCCCTCCACTTT.

The CDR3 DNA reads as TGTGCCAGCAGTGGGACAGGCACAGATACGCAGTATTTT. Encoded protein: CASSGTGTDTQYF. The chain is built from TRBV6-4 and TRBJ2-3; possibly TRBD1 for D (6 bases). Germline V gives CDR1 MRHNA, CDR2 SNTAGT. The CDR3 covers 13 residues. The V and J ends lost 4 bases and 1 base respectively, with 6 bases between them.

V gene TRBV7-9 combines with J gene TRBJ2-2; 7 bases line up with TRBD1. This CDR3 contains 17 residues. Trimming cost V 1 base and J 8 bases; bases outside gene matches: 13. Germline CDR1 is SEHNR and CDR2 is FQNEAQ (reference sequence). CDR3: CASSLVPLTGNAGELFF. Here the CDR3 DNA reads TGTGCCAGCAGCTTAGTGCCCCTGACAGGGAACGCGGGGGAGCTGTTTTTT.

The chain employs TRBV7-2 and TRBJ1-2, with 10 bases identical to TRBD1. This CDR3 spans 15 amino acids. Germline V lookup: CDR1 SGHTA, CDR2 FQGNSA. V lost 1 base to trimming and J lost 4 bases; unmatched junction nucleotides: 3. CDR3 region: CASSLGGQGSYGYTF. For the CDR3, the DNA is TGTGCCAGCAGCTTAGGGGGACAGGGGAGCTATGGCTACACCTTC.

The genes are TRBV10-1 and TRBJ2-7; tentatively, D is TRBD1 (5 bases). This CDR3 is built from 14 residues. Germline assignment: CDR1 WNHNN and CDR2 SYGVQD (reference sequence). Trimming shortened V by 5 bases and J by 3 bases, and 14 bases separated the two germline ends. CDR3 DNA sequence: TGCGCCAGCAGTCCCCAGGGCTATTACTACGAGCAGTACTTC. Its translation is CASSPQGYYYEQYF.

J is TRBJ2-3 and V is TRBV15; the D gene is possibly TRBD1 (6 bases). The CDR3 runs 13 residues. V lost 7 bases and J lost 1, with 9 bases in between. Germline lookup yields CDR1 LNHNV and CDR2 YYDKDF (reference sequence). Here the CDR3 DNA reads TGTGCCACCATTGAGGGGGGCACAGATACGCAGTATTTT. Protein sequence: CATIEGGTDTQYF. Full variable domain (missing parts from reference TRBV15 and TRBJ2-3): DAMVIQNPRYQVTQFGKPVTLSCSQTLNHNVMYWYQQKSSQAPKLLFHYYDKDFNNEADTPDNFQSRRPNTSFCFLDIRSPGLGDTAMYLCATIEGGTDTQYFGPGTRLTVL.

V gene TRBV27 combines with J gene TRBJ2-1, with 7 bases that match TRBD1. J gave up 9 bases and V 10 bases, and 12 bases lay outside the gene matches. The CDR3 has 13 residues. Germline CDR1 and CDR2: MNHEY and SMNVEV (reference sequence). The CDR3 reads CATLGVTGFEQFF. DNA for the CDR3: TGTGCCACCCTGGGGGTGACAGGGTTTGAGCAGTTCTTC.

The V gene is TRBV5-4, the J gene TRBJ2-7, with D perhaps matching TRBD2 (6 bases). Germline V gene lookup returns CDR1 SGHNT and CDR2 YYREEE (reference sequence). V lost 3 bases, J lost 1 base, and 11 bases lay in between. This CDR3 is 14 amino acids long. In DNA, the CDR3 is TGTGCCAGCAGCTCGGGACTGGTTTCCTACGAGCAGTACTTC. Its translation is CASSSGLVSYEQYF.

The chain is built from TRBV6-5 and TRBJ1-1; 9 bases map to TRBD1. V shed 6 bases, J shed 4 bases, and the junction held 6 bases outside the gene matches. Germline V gene lookup returns CDR1 MNHEY and CDR2 SVGAGI. This CDR3 comprises 14 residues. The CDR3 here is CASRRQGEVTEAFF. CDR3 bases: TGTGCCAGCAGACGACAGGGGGAAGTCACTGAAGCTTTCTTT.

The chain is built from TRBV28 and TRBJ1-1; 8 bases are a match to TRBD1. J gave up 4 bases and V 5 bases, and 9 bases lay outside the gene matches. Germline V CDR1 and CDR2: MDHEN, SYDVKM. The CDR3 totals 15 residues. For the CDR3, the DNA is TGTGCCAGCAGTCGGGCAGGGGGCACGGGCACTGAAGCTTTCTTT. Amino acids: CASSRAGGTGTEAFF.

This clone was seen a few times. This chain connects TRBV29-1 to TRBJ2-2, with TRBD2 as a possible D gene (5 bases). The CDR3 sequence is 14 residues long. V lost 7 bases and J lost 0, with 12 bases in between. CDR1 is SQVTM, CDR2 ANQGSEA, per germline. The CDR3 here is CSAMPGTNTGELFF. CDR3 sequence (DNA): TGCAGCGCCATGCCGGGGACGAACACCGGGGAGCTGTTTTTT.

The chain is built from TRBV11-2 and TRBJ2-5; 10 bases align to TRBD1. J lost 7 bases, V lost 5 bases, and 7 bases had no gene match. Germline V lookup: CDR1 SGHAT, CDR2 FQNNGV. This CDR3 region has 14 residues. Written as DNA, the CDR3 is TGTGCCAGCAGCCCCGGGACAGGGGATGGGACCCAGTACTTC. Protein: CASSPGTGDGTQYF.

This chain links TRBV19 with TRBJ2-5; 7 nucleotides align to TRBD1. The ends lost 4 bases at V and 2 bases at J; junction bases unmatched: 4. CDR1 LNHDA and CDR2 SQIVND come from the germline V gene (reference sequence). The CDR3 has 14 residues. The DNA for the CDR3 is TGTGCCAGTAGTACGACAGGGATTCAAGAGACCCAGTACTTC. This encodes CASSTTGIQETQYF.

The chain recombines TRBV7-6 with TRBJ2-5, with a weak D call TRBD2 (7 bases). The CDR3 is 15 amino acids. V lost 5 bases and J lost 3, with 16 bases in between. Germline CDR1 is SGHVS and CDR2 is FNYEAQ. CDR3 sequence: CASSPTGRDEETQYF. The CDR3 DNA is TGTGCCAGCAGCCCAACAGGGAGGGATGAAGAGACCCAGTACTTC.

This chain joins TRBV5-1 and TRBJ1-1, with D perhaps TRBD1 (5 bases). Germline CDR1 is SGHRS and CDR2 is YFSETQ. V was trimmed by 1 base and J by 6 bases, leaving 16 bases between them. This CDR3 contains 15 residues. The CDR3, as DNA: TGCGCCAGCAGCTTGTCTCCAGGGCGAGGCGCTGAAGCTTTCTTT. Protein sequence: CASSLSPGRGAEAFF.

The rearrangement links TRBV6-1 to TRBJ1-4, with D possibly TRBD1 on 5 matching bases. CDR1 and CDR2 from the germline V gene are MNHNS and SASEGT. Trimming removed 2 bases at V and 5 bases at J, with 12 bases between. The CDR3 has 15 residues. The CDR3 DNA follows: TGTGCCAGCAGTGAACGGGCAGGGTCGAATGAAAAACTGTTTTTT. Its translation is CASSERAGSNEKLFF.